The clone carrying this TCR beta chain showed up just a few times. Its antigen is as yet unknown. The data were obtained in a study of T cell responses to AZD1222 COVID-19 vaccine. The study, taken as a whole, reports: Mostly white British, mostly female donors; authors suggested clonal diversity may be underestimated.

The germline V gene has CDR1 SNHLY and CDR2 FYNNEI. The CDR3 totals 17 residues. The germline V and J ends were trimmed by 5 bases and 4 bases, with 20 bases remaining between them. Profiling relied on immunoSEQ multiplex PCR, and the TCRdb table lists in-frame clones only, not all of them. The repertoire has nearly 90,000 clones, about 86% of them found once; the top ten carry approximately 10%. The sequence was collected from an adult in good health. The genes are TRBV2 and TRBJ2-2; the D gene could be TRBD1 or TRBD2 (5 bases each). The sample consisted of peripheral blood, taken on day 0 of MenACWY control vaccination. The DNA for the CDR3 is TGTGCCAGCAGTATCTGGGGACCTACTAGTTTCACCGGGGAGCTGTTTTTT. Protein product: CASSIWGPTSFTGELFF.